This TCR beta chain was sequenced during a study of spatial heterogeneity in lung cancer. TCRdb recomputed calls from the 5' RACE reads with MiXCR, one row per CDR3 protein. The sample records some 10,000 distinct CDR3 sequences, 4.5% being singletons. Noted time point: sample taken at primary tumor resection. Sequencing covered unsorted whole RNA taken from tumor, nontumor lung or frozen PBMC. The study's findings and limits: Counts of expanded alpha and beta TCRs within tumors tracked the tumor nonsynonymous mutation count.

This clonotype was picked up many times. Antigen unknown. Between the trimmed V and J ends, which lost 3 bases and 6 bases, there was a span of 5 bases. This CDR3 is built from 11 residues. CDR1 and CDR2 from the germline V gene are SGDLS and YYNGEE. Here the sequenced sample was lung tumor tissue, taken at surgery. The origin of this receptor is a female donor with early-stage non-small cell lung cancer. The chain is built from TRBV9 and TRBJ2-3; D might be TRBD1 or TRBD2, each matching 5 bases. Written as DNA, the CDR3 is TGTGCCAGCAGCGGGGGGGATACGCAGTATTTT. Translated, it gives CASSGGDTQYF.